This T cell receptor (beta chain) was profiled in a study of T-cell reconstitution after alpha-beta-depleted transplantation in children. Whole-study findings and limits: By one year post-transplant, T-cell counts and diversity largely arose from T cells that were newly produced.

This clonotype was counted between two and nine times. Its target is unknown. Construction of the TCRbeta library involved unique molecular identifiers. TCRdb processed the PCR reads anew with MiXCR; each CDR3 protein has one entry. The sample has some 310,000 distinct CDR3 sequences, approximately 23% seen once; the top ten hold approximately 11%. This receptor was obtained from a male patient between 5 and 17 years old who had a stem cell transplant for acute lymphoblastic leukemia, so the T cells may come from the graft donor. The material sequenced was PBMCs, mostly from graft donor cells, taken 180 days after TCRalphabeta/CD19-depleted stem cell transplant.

The CDR3: CSAFGTGRRSGETQYF. In DNA form, the CDR3 reads TGCAGCGCCTTTGGGACAGGGAGGAGGTCTGGAGAGACCCAGTACTTC. The genes are TRBV29-1 and TRBJ2-5; 9 bases agree with TRBD1. Trimming took 7 bases from V and 4 from J; bases not matched to a gene: 16. The germline V gene encodes CDR1 SQVTM and CDR2 ANQGSEA. CDR3 length: 16 amino acids.